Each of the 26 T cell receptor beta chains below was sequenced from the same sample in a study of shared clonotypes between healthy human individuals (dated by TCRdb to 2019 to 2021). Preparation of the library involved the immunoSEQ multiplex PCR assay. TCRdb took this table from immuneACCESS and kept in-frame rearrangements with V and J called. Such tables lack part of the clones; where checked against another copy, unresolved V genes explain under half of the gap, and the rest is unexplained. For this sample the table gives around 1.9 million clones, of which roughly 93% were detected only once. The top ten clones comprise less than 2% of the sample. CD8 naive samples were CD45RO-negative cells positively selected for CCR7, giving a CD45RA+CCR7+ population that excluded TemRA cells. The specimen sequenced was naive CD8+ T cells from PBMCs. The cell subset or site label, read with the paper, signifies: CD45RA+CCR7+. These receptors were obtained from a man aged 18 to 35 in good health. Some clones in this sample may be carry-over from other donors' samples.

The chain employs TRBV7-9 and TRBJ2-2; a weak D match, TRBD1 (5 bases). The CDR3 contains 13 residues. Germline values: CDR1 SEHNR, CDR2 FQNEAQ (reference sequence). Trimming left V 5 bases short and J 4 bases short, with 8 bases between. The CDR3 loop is CASSPRVTGELFF. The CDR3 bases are TGTGCCAGCAGCCCCAGGGTCACCGGGGAGCTGTTTTTT.

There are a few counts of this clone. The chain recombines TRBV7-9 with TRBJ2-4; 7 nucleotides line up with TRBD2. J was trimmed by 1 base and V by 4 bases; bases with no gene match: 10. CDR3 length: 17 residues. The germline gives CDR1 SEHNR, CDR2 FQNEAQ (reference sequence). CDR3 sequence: CASSSHPGLGAKNIQYF. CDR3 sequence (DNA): TGTGCCAGCAGCTCCCACCCAGGACTAGGCGCCAAAAACATTCAGTACTTC.

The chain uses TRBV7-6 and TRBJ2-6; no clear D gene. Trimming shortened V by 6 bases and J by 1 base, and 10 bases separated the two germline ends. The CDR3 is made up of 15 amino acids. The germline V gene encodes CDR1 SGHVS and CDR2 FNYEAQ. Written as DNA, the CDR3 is TGTGCCAGCAGAAAAGGAATATCTGGGGCCAACGTCCTGACTTTC. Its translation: CASRKGISGANVLTF.

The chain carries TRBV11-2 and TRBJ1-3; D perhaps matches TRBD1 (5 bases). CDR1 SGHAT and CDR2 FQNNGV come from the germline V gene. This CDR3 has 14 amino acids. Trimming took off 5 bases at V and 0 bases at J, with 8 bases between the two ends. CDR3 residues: CASSPTASGNTIYF. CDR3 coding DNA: TGTGCCAGCAGCCCGACAGCCTCTGGAAACACCATATATTTT.

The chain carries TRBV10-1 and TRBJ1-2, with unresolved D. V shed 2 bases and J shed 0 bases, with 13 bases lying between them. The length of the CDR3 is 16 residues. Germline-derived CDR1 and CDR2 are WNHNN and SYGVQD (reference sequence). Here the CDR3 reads CASSELSGRPNYGYTF. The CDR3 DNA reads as TGCGCCAGCAGTGAGCTCTCCGGACGGCCTAACTATGGCTACACCTTC.

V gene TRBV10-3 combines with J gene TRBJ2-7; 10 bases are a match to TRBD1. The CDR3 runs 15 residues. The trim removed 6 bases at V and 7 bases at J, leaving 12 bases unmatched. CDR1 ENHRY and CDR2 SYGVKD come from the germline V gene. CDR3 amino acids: CAIRPIRDRGSEQYF. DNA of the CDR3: TGTGCCATCAGGCCAATCCGGGACAGGGGTTCTGAGCAGTACTTC.

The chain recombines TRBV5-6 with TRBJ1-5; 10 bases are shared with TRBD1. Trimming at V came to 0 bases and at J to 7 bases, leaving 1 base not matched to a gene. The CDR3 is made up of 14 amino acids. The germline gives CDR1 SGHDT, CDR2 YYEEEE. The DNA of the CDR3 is TGTGCCAGCAGCTTGGGGACAGGGGGACAGCCCCAGCATTTT. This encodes CASSLGTGGQPQHF.

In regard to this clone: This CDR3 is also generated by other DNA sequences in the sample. The CDR3 here is CASSPQGTGFFEQYF. CDR3 coding DNA: TGTGCCAGCTCACCACAAGGGACAGGGTTCTTCGAGCAGTACTTC. This chain connects TRBV18 to TRBJ2-7, with 9 bases fitting TRBD1. CDR3 length: 15 amino acids. V lost 1 base, J lost 6 bases, and 7 bases stayed unmatched. Germline CDR1 reads KGHSH; CDR2 reads LQKENI.

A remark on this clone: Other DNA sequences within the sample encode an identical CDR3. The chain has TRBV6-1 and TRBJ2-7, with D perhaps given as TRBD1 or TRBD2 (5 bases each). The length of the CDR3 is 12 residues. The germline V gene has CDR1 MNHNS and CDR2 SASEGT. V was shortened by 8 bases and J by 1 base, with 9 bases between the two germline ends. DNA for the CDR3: TGTGCCAGCCGGGACCGTTCCTACGAGCAGTACTTC. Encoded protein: CASRDRSYEQYF.

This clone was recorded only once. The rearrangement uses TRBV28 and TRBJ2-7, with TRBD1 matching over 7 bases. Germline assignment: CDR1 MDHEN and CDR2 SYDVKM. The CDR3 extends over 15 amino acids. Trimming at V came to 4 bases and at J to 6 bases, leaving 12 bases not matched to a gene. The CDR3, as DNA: TGTGCCAGCAGTTACGATAGGGGGCCGAGTCGCGAGCAGTACTTC. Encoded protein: CASSYDRGPSREQYF.

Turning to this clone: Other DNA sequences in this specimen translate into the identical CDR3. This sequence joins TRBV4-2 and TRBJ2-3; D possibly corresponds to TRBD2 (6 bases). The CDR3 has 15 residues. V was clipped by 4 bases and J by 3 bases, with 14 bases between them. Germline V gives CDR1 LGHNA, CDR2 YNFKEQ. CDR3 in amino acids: CASSPGLGDTDTQYF. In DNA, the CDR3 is TGTGCCAGCAGCCCGGGACTCGGCGATACAGATACGCAGTATTTT.

The DNA for the CDR3 is TGTGCCAGTACCTTGGGACAGACCTACGAGCAGTACTTC. Translation gives CASTLGQTYEQYF. The chain couples TRBV19 to TRBJ2-7, with 7 bases identical to TRBD1. Germline-derived CDR1 and CDR2 are LNHDA and SQIVND (reference sequence). V lost 7 bases and J lost 2; bases outside the gene matches: 5. This CDR3 region has 13 residues.

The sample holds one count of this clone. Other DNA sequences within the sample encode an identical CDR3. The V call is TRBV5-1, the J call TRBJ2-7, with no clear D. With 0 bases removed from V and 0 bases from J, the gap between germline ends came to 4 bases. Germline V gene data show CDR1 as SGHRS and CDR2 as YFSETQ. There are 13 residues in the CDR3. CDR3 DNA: TGCGCCAGCAGCTTGGCCACCTCCTACGAGCAGTACTTC. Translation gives CASSLATSYEQYF.

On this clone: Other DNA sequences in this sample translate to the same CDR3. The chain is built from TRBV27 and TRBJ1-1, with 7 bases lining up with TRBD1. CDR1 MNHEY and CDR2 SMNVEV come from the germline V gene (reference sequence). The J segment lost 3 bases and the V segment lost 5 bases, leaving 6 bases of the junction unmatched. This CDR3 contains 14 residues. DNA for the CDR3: TGTGCCAGCAGTCCTCGGACAGGACACACTGAAGCTTTCTTT. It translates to CASSPRTGHTEAFF.

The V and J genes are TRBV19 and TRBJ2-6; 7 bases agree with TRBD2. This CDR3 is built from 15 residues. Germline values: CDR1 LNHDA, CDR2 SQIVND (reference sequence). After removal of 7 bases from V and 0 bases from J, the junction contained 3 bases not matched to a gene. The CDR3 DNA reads TGTGCCAGTATAGGGAGGGGCTCTGGGGCCAACGTCCTGACTTTC. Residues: CASIGRGSGANVLTF.

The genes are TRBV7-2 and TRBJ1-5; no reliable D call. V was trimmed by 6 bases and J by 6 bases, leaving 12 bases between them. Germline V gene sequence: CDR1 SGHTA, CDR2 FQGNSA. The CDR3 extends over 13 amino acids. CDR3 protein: CASRRAAGQPQHF. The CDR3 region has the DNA TGTGCCAGCAGGCGGGCAGCGGGTCAGCCCCAGCATTTT.

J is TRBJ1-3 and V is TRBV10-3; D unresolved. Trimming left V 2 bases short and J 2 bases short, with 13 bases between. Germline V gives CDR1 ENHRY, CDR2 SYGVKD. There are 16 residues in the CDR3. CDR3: CAISERTQVPGNTIYF. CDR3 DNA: TGTGCCATCAGTGAGCGGACTCAAGTCCCTGGAAACACCATATATTTT.

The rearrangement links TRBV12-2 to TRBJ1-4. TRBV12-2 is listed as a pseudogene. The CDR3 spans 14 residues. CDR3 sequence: CASRPPTAGEKLFF. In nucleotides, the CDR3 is TGTGCAAGTCGCCCCCCCACGGCGGGGGAAAAACTGTTTTTT.

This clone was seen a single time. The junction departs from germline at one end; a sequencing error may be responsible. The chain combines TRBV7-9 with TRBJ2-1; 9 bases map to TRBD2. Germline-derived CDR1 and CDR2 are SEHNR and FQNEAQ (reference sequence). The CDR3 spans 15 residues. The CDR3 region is CASSIAGESYNEQFF. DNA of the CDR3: TGTGCCAGCAGCATAGCGGGAGAGTCCTACAATGAGCAGTTCTTC.

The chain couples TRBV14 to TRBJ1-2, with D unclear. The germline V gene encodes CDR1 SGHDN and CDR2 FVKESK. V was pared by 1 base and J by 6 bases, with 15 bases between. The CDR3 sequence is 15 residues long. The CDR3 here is CASSQVRTALDGYTF. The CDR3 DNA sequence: TGTGCCAGCAGCCAAGTTCGGACGGCCTTGGATGGCTACACCTTC.

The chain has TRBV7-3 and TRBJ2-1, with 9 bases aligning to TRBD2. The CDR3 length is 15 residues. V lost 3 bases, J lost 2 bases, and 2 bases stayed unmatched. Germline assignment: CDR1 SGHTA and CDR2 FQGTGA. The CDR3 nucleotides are TGTGCCAGCAGCTTCGGCGGGAGGGCCTACAATGAGCAGTTCTTC. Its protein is CASSFGGRAYNEQFF.

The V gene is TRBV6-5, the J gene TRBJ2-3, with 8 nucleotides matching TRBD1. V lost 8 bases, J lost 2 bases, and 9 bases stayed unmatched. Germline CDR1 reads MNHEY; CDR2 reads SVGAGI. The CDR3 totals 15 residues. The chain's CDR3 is CASGDRGSLTDTQYF. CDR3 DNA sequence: TGTGCCAGCGGAGACAGGGGATCCCTCACAGATACGCAGTATTTT.

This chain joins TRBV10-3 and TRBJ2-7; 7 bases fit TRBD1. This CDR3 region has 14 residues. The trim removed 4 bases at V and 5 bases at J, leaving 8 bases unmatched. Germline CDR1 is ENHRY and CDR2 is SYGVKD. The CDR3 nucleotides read TGTGCCATCAGTGCGATAAATACAGGGGACGAGCAGTACTTC. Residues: CAISAINTGDEQYF.

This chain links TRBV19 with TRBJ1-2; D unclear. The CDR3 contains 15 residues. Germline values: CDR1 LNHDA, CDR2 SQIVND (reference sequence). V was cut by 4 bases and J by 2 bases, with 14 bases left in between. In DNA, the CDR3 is TGTGCCAGTAGTAAGGACGGACTTACGAACTATGGCTACACCTTC. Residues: CASSKDGLTNYGYTF. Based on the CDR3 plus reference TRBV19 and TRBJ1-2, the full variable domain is DGGITQSPKYLFRKEGQNVTLSCEQNLNHDAMYWYRQDPGQGLRLIYYSQIVNDFQKGDIAEGYSVSREKKESFPLTVTSAQKNPTAFYLCASSKDGLTNYGYTFGSGTRLTVV.

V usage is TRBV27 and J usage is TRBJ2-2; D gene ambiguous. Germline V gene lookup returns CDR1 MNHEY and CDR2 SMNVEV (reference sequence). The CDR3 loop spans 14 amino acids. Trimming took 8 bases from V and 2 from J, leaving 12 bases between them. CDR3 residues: CASLGSPNTGELFF. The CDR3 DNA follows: TGTGCCAGCCTCGGAAGTCCCAACACCGGGGAGCTGTTTTTT.

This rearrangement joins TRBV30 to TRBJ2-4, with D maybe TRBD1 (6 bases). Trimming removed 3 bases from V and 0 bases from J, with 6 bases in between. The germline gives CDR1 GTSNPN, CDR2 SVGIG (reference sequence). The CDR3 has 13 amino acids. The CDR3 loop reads CAWRDRAKNIQYF. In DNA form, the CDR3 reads TGTGCCTGGAGGGACAGAGCCAAAAACATTCAGTACTTC.